Shown below are 14 T cell receptor beta chains from a single sample sequenced in a study of blood T cell repertoires in COVID-19 (dated by TCRdb to 2020 to 2022). Library creation used the immunoSEQ multiplex PCR assay. TCRdb's version of the immuneACCESS table is confined to in-frame rearrangements and falls short of the full clone set. An unresolved V gene accounts for under half of the shortfall where checked; the remainder is of unknown origin. The sample contains around 72,000 clones, approximately 87% of them found a single time. About 20% of the sample is taken by the ten largest. The sequenced sample was peripheral blood. These receptors were obtained from an elderly woman with acute or convalescent COVID-19.

The chain recombines TRBV19 with TRBJ2-1, with 7 bases matching TRBD2. The CDR3 consists of 15 residues. The V gene's germline CDR1 is LNHDA and CDR2 SQIVND (reference sequence). With 4 bases clipped from V and 7 bases from J, the junction kept 10 bases outside the gene matches. The CDR3 region is CASSNRGRAGNEQFF. The CDR3 DNA follows: TGTGCCAGTAGTAATCGGGGGAGGGCCGGGAATGAGCAGTTCTTC.

The chain uses TRBV6-5 and TRBJ1-5, with D possibly being TRBD1 (6 bases). CDR3 length equals 15 residues. Germline loops: CDR1 MNHEY, CDR2 SVGAGI. Trimming took 6 bases from V and 3 from J, leaving 15 bases between them. The CDR3 DNA sequence: TGTGCCAGCAGGGGACAAACCATCTACAATCAGCCCCAGCATTTT. It translates to CASRGQTIYNQPQHF.

There are a few counts of this clone. The chain links TRBV5-1 to TRBJ1-6, with 8 bases fitting TRBD1. Looked up from germline, CDR1 is SGHRS and CDR2 is YFSETQ. Germline trimming cut 0 bases from V and 8 bases from J; bases unmatched to any gene: 4. The CDR3 length is 15 residues. The CDR3: CASSLEGTGDSPLHF. The CDR3 bases are TGCGCCAGCAGCTTGGAAGGGACAGGCGATTCACCCCTCCACTTT. Complete variable domain (other parts from reference TRBV5-1 and TRBJ1-6): KAGVTQTPRYLIKTRGQQVTLSCSPISGHRSVSWYQQTPGQGLQFLFEYFSETQRNKGNFPGRFSGRQFSNSRSEMNVSTLELGDSALYLCASSLEGTGDSPLHFGNGTRLTVT.

As regards this clone: One end of the junction is discordant with germline, which a read error may explain. The gene calls are TRBV7-7 and TRBJ2-3; TRBD1 aligns across 8 bases. This CDR3 has 15 residues. CDR1 is SSHAT, CDR2 FNYEAQ, per germline (reference sequence). For the CDR3, the DNA is TGTGCTAGCAGCACGGACAGGGTGGGCACAGATACGCAGTATTTT. It specifies CASSTDRVGTDTQYF.

V and J are TRBV28 and TRBJ2-7; TRBD2 is a possible D gene (5 bases). The CDR3 sequence is 11 residues long. Germline values: CDR1 MDHEN, CDR2 SYDVKM. Trimming took 5 bases from V and 3 from J, leaving 5 bases between them. CDR3 bases: TGTGCCAGCAGTCGGGGCTACGAGCAGTACTTC. Its protein is CASSRGYEQYF.

The chain joins TRBV9 to TRBJ1-1, with a tentative D call TRBD1 (6 bases). Trimming left V 4 bases short and J 1 base short, with 8 bases between. This CDR3 contains 13 residues. Per the germline V gene, CDR1 is SGDLS and CDR2 is YYNGEE. CDR3 in amino acids: CASSLQGNTEAFF. In DNA, the CDR3 is TGTGCCAGCAGCTTACAGGGGAACACTGAAGCTTTCTTT.

The chain uses TRBV7-9 and TRBJ2-2; 7 positions match TRBD1. With V trimmed by 1 base and J by 2 bases, 7 bases remained unmatched. CDR3 length: 17 residues. Germline loops: CDR1 SEHNR, CDR2 FQNEAQ (reference sequence). The CDR3 DNA reads TGTGCCAGCAGCTTAGTTTTCGGGACAGCAAACACCGGGGAGCTGTTTTTT. It specifies CASSLVFGTANTGELFF.

The CDR3 region is CASSSRQATNTEAFF. The CDR3 nucleotides are TGTGCCAGCAGCTCCCGACAGGCGACGAACACTGAAGCTTTCTTT. The chain has TRBV11-3 and TRBJ1-1, with D perhaps TRBD1 (6 bases). This CDR3 is 15 amino acids long. V lost 4 bases to trimming and J lost 1 base, with 13 bases between them. CDR1 SGHNT and CDR2 YENEEA come from the germline V gene.

The chain recombines TRBV7-2 with TRBJ1-1; a weak D match, TRBD1 (6 bases). The V and J ends lost 5 bases and 7 bases respectively, with 17 bases between them. CDR1 is SGHTA, CDR2 FQGNSA, per germline. The CDR3 sequence is 14 residues long. DNA of the CDR3: TGTGCCAGCAGCCCCCGGGGGGGGCAGGGTGAAGCTTTCTTT. The encoded protein is CASSPRGGQGEAFF.

The J gene is TRBJ2-3, the V gene TRBV5-1; 14 bases align to TRBD2. The CDR3 runs 15 residues. J lost 7 bases, V lost 5 bases, and 6 bases had no gene match. Germline V gives CDR1 SGHRS, CDR2 YFSETQ. CDR3 nucleotides: TGCGCCAGCAGACCTGGACTAGCGGGAGGTTATACGCAGTATTTT. Encoded protein: CASRPGLAGGYTQYF.

The chain couples TRBV28 to TRBJ2-3; 11 bases agree with TRBD2. The trim removed 6 bases at V and 10 bases at J, leaving 9 bases unmatched. Germline lookup yields CDR1 MDHEN and CDR2 SYDVKM. This CDR3 is built from 14 residues. CDR3 DNA sequence: TGTGCCAGCAGCGGGACTAGCGGCCTGCGGGCGCAGTATTTT. It yields the protein CASSGTSGLRAQYF.

The chain combines TRBV6-5 with TRBJ1-2, with 8 bases fitting TRBD1. J was trimmed by 8 bases and V by 6 bases; bases with no gene match: 11. The CDR3 is made up of 14 amino acids. The germline CDR1 and CDR2 sequences are MNHEY and SVGAGI. The CDR3 bases are TGTGCCAGCAGATACGGACAGGGCGGGGGAGGCTACACCTTC. Protein product: CASRYGQGGGGYTF.

V is TRBV7-3 and J is TRBJ2-1; 9 bases agree with TRBD2. CDR3 length equals 19 residues. CDR1 and CDR2 from the germline V gene are SGHTA and FQGTGA. Trimming took 2 bases from V and 1 from J; bases not matched to a gene: 12. Here the CDR3 reads CASSLRSRVAGESYNEQFF. The CDR3 region has the DNA TGTGCCAGCAGCTTACGATCAAGGGTAGCGGGGGAATCCTACAATGAGCAGTTCTTC.

The chain links TRBV21-1 to TRBJ1-1; the table's D call of TRBD1 was not tested on the DNA. TRBV21-1 is labeled a pseudogene. This CDR3 is built from 18 residues. The CDR3 is CASSKFYSLRGWNTEAFF. For the CDR3, the DNA is TGTGCCAGCAGCAAGTTTTACTCTTTAAGGGGGTGGAACACTGAAGCTTTCTTT.